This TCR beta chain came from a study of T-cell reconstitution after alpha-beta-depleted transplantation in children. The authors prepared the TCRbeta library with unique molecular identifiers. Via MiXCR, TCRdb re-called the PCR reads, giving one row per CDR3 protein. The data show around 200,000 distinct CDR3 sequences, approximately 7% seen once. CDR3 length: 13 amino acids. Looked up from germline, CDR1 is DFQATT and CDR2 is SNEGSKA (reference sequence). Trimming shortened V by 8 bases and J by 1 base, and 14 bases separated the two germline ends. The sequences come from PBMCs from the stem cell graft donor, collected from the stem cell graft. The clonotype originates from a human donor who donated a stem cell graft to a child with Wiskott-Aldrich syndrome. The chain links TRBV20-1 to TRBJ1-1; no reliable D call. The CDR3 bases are TGCAGTTCTAACAAAAGGAGGAACACTGAAGCTTTCTTT. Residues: CSSNKRRNTEAFF.